This is a list of T cell receptor beta chains from one sample in a study of OX40 agonist ivuxolimab in advanced cancers. Assay used: immunoSEQ multiplex PCR; TCRdb lists only in-frame clones, some missing. The sample has around 94,000 clones, roughly 89% seen once. The material sequenced was CD4+ or CD8+ T cells sorted from blood, taken in a trial of the OX40 agonist ivuxolimab. Source of these receptors: an adult with an advanced solid tumor such as melanoma, head and neck, liver or kidney cancer. The CDR3 runs from the conserved cysteine through the conserved F or W. A D gene is named only where the DNA matches it firmly. Expanded clones get a size class; other rows say once, few or many, or leave the size out.

j_call: TRBJ2-2; v_call: TRBV30; d_call: NA; clone_size: NA; cdr3_aa: CAWSSGTGELFF; cdr3_nt: TGTGCCTGGAGTTCAGGGACCGGGGAGCTGTTTTTT
j_call: TRBJ2-1; v_call: TRBV7-3; d_call: NA; clone_size: NA; cdr3_aa: CASSLNPTSYNEQFF; cdr3_nt: TGTGCCAGCAGCTTAAACCCTACAAGCTACAATGAGCAGTTCTTC
j_call: TRBJ1-5; v_call: TRBV21-1; d_call: NA; clone_size: NA; cdr3_aa: CASSKVGLPQHF; cdr3_nt: TGTGCCAGCAGCAAGGTTGGTCTGCCCCAGCATTTT
j_call: TRBJ2-7; v_call: TRBV10-2; d_call: TRBD2; clone_size: NA; cdr3_aa: CASSEGGGVDEQYF; cdr3_nt: TGCGCCAGCAGTGAAGGTGGGGGGGTGGACGAGCAGTACTTC
j_call: TRBJ1-2; v_call: TRBV25-1; d_call: NA; clone_size: NA; cdr3_aa: CASRGGGWYGYTF; cdr3_nt: TGTGCCAGCAGAGGTGGGGGCTGGTATGGCTACACCTTC
j_call: TRBJ2-3; v_call: TRBV4-3; d_call: NA; clone_size: NA; cdr3_aa: CASSKHFNTDTQYF; cdr3_nt: TGCGCCAGCAGCAAACACTTTAATACAGATACGCAGTATTTT
j_call: TRBJ2-3; v_call: TRBV6-5; d_call: NA; clone_size: NA; cdr3_aa: CASSYGVRTDTQYF; cdr3_nt: TGTGCCAGCAGTTACGGTGTTCGCACAGATACGCAGTATTTT
j_call: TRBJ2-1; v_call: TRBV7-2; d_call: TRBD1; clone_size: NA; cdr3_aa: CASSLRQGGNEQFF; cdr3_nt: TGTGCCAGCAGCTTACGACAGGGGGGCAATGAGCAGTTCTTC
j_call: TRBJ2-2; v_call: TRBV27; d_call: TRBD1; clone_size: once; cdr3_aa: CASSLDRTAGELFF; cdr3_nt: TGTGCCAGCAGTCTGGACAGGACCGCCGGGGAGCTGTTTTTT
j_call: TRBJ2-7; v_call: TRBV29-1; d_call: TRBD1; clone_size: NA; cdr3_aa: CSVEGGTGEEQYF; cdr3_nt: TGCAGCGTTGAAGGCGGGACAGGGGAAGAGCAGTACTTC